The following is a T cell receptor beta chain sequence with its context. Germline V lookup: CDR1 SGHAT, CDR2 FQDESV (reference sequence). J gave up 1 base and V 4 bases, and 6 bases lay outside the gene matches. The CDR3 covers 15 residues. MiXCR, applied by TCRdb to the RT-PCR reads, yields one record per CDR3 protein. This repertoire shows 550,000 to 750,000 distinct CDR3 sequences, 14% found once; its top ten account for 3.6%. The clonotype comes from a female donor in good health, serving as a healthy control. The sample comprised memory CD4+ T cells from blood. The rearrangement links TRBV11-1 to TRBJ1-1; TRBD1 matches 7 bases. CDR3 DNA: TGTGCCAGCAGCTCCGACAGGGCCTCGAACACTGAAGCTTTCTTT. As protein: CASSSDRASNTEAFF.